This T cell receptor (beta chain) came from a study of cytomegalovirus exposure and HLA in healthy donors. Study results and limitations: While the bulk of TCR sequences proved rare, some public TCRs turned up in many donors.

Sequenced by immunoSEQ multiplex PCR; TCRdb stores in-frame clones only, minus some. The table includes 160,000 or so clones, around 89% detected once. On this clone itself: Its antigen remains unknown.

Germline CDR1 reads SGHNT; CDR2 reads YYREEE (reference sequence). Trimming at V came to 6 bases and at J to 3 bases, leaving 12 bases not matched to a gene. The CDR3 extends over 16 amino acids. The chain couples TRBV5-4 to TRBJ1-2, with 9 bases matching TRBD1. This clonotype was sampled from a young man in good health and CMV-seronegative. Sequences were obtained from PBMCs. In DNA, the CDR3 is TGTGCCAGCATCAGTACAGGGGGCGGACTAGACTATGGCTACACCTTC. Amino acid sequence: CASISTGGGLDYGYTF.